Presented here are 14 T cell receptor beta chains from one specimen sequenced in a study of T cell changes during pregnancy in multiple sclerosis. Profiled with immunoSEQ multiplex PCR; TCRdb holds only in-frame clones, not every one. The data hold under 110,000 clones, with about 90% observed a single time. The material sequenced was peripheral blood, taken after pregnancy. Source of these receptors: a female donor with multiple sclerosis, enrolled in a pregnancy study.

This chain links TRBV5-1 with TRBJ1-1, with 7 bases aligning to TRBD1. V shed 2 bases, J shed 5 bases, and the junction held 6 bases outside the gene matches. This CDR3 is built from 14 residues. CDR1 is SGHRS, CDR2 YFSETQ, per germline. CDR3 bases: TGCGCCAGCAGCTTAGAAACCAGGGGGACTGAAGCTTTCTTT. It is translated as CASSLETRGTEAFF. The whole variable domain, remainder taken from reference TRBV5-1 and TRBJ1-1, is KAGVTQTPRYLIKTRGQQVTLSCSPISGHRSVSWYQQTPGQGLQFLFEYFSETQRNKGNFPGRFSGRQFSNSRSEMNVSTLELGDSALYLCASSLETRGTEAFFGQGTRLTVV.

The CDR3 nucleotides read TGCGCCAGCAGCTCCGGACAGACCGCCTACGAGCAGTACTTC. Translating it yields CASSSGQTAYEQYF. The V and J genes are TRBV5-1 and TRBJ2-7; possible D gene TRBD1, 6 bases. The CDR3 loop spans 14 amino acids. The V end was cut by 3 bases, the J end by 2 bases, with 12 bases between. The germline V gene encodes CDR1 SGHRS and CDR2 YFSETQ.

This clone was seen once. This chain joins TRBV18 and TRBJ1-1; D is ambiguous. Germline CDR1 reads KGHSH; CDR2 reads LQKENI. The CDR3 is 13 amino acids. Between the trimmed V and J ends, which lost 6 bases and 0 bases, there was a span of 8 bases. CDR3 amino acids: CASSYSMNTEAFF. For the CDR3, the DNA is TGTGCCAGCTCTTACTCAATGAACACTGAAGCTTTCTTT. Looking up the rest from reference TRBV18 and TRBJ1-1 gives the full variable domain: NAGVMQNPRHLVRRRGQEARLRCSPMKGHSHVYWYRQLPEEGLKFMVYLQKENIIDESGMPKERFSAEFPKEGPSILRIQQVVRGDSAAYFCASSYSMNTEAFFGQGTRLTVV.

V and J are TRBV27 and TRBJ2-1; 8 bases match TRBD1. The CDR3 loop spans 14 amino acids. From germline, CDR1 is MNHEY and CDR2 SMNVEV (reference sequence). V was clipped by 7 bases and J by 6 bases; unmatched bases: 8. The CDR3: CASTADRAFNEQFF. The CDR3 DNA follows: TGTGCCAGCACCGCGGACAGGGCCTTCAATGAGCAGTTCTTC.

The V and J genes are TRBV4-1 and TRBJ2-5; D is perhaps TRBD2 (5 bases). CDR1 and CDR2 from the germline V gene are MGHRA and YSYEKL. The CDR3 consists of 16 residues. V lost 1 base and J 4 bases, leaving 16 bases between the germline ends. CDR3 in amino acids: CASSQGATGEGETQYF. The CDR3, as DNA: TGCGCCAGCAGCCAAGGCGCGACTGGAGAGGGAGAGACCCAGTACTTC.

This chain links TRBV5-4 with TRBJ2-7; unclear D gene. With 4 bases removed from V and 2 bases from J, the gap between germline ends came to 10 bases. Germline-derived CDR1 and CDR2 are SGHNT and YYREEE (reference sequence). The CDR3 length is 13 residues. CDR3 in DNA: TGTGCCAGCAGCCCCCCCCGCGCCTACGAGCAGTACTTC. Translation: CASSPPRAYEQYF.

The chain combines TRBV5-4 with TRBJ2-7; maybe TRBD2 (6 bases). This CDR3 region has 11 residues. CDR1 SGHNT and CDR2 YYREEE come from the germline V gene (reference sequence). Deletions cut 3 bases from V and 7 bases from J, with 8 bases between. The CDR3 DNA is TGTGCCAGCAGCTCCCGGGAGGAGCAGTACTTC. Translating gives CASSSREEQYF. The complete variable domain, with remaining parts taken from reference TRBV5-4 and TRBJ2-7, reads ETGVTQSPTHLIKTRGQQVTLRCSSQSGHNTVSWYQQALGQGPQFIFQYYREEENGRGNFPPRFSGLQFPNYSSELNVNALELDDSALYLCASSSREEQYFGPGTRLTVT.

This clone has just a few counts. The rearrangement uses TRBV19 and TRBJ1-5; D not resolved. Germline CDR1 reads LNHDA; CDR2 reads SQIVND (reference sequence). The CDR3 contains 12 residues. CDR3 sequence (DNA): TGTGCTTCGGGATTCCGCAATCAGCCCCAGCATTTT. This translates into CASGFRNQPQHF.

The chain joins TRBV30 to TRBJ2-5, with TRBD2 matching 9 bases. V trimming: 5 bases; J trimming: 5 bases; junction bases outside the gene matches: 15. The CDR3 has 16 amino acids. Germline lookup yields CDR1 GTSNPN and CDR2 SVGIG (reference sequence). In DNA form, the CDR3 reads TGTGCCTGGGGTGGACCTCTTAGCGGGAGCGGGGAGACCCAGTACTTC. It yields the protein CAWGGPLSGSGETQYF.

The chain couples TRBV29-1 to TRBJ1-1; possible D gene TRBD1, 6 bases. The V and J ends lost 6 bases and 4 bases respectively, with 9 bases between them. The CDR3 runs 11 residues. Germline V gene lookup returns CDR1 SQVTM and CDR2 ANQGSEA. CDR3 sequence: CSVDRTTEAFF. DNA of the CDR3: TGCAGCGTAGACAGGACCACTGAAGCTTTCTTT.

The chain recombines TRBV18 with TRBJ2-1; TRBD2 agrees at 7 bases. The CDR3 loop spans 16 amino acids. CDR1 and CDR2 (germline): KGHSH, LQKENI. V was pared by 6 bases and J by 2 bases, with 10 bases of the junction left unmatched. The CDR3: CASSQMGRETYNEQFF. The CDR3 DNA reads TGTGCCAGCTCCCAAATGGGGCGGGAGACCTACAATGAGCAGTTCTTC.

The gene calls are TRBV18 and TRBJ2-4, with D possibly TRBD2 on 7 matching bases. Germline V gene data show CDR1 as KGHSH and CDR2 as LQKENI. This CDR3 spans 15 amino acids. Trimming shortened V by 3 bases and J by 8 bases, and 17 bases separated the two germline ends. CDR3 sequence (DNA): TGTGCCAGCTCACCCCCGCAGGGGCGGGGGCACATTCAGTACTTC. It is translated as CASSPPQGRGHIQYF.

The count of this clone is one. V gene TRBV7-3 combines with J gene TRBJ2-3; 8 bases map to TRBD1. From germline, CDR1 is SGHTA and CDR2 FQGTGA. The CDR3 contains 18 residues. V lost 4 bases to trimming and J lost 0 bases; unmatched junction nucleotides: 12. CDR3 sequence reads: CASSWDGGQGASTDTQYF. The DNA for the CDR3 is TGTGCCAGCAGCTGGGATGGTGGGCAGGGGGCTAGCACAGATACGCAGTATTTT.

V is TRBV5-1 and J is TRBJ1-5; no firm D call. The CDR3 runs 16 residues. Germline V gene sequence: CDR1 SGHRS, CDR2 YFSETQ. Between the trimmed V and J ends, which lost 2 bases and 0 bases, there was a span of 12 bases. Here the CDR3 DNA reads TGCGCCAGCAGCTTAGGGAGCAGTGATAGCAATCAGCCCCAGCATTTT. As protein: CASSLGSSDSNQPQHF.